A selection of T cell receptor beta chains follows, all from one sample in a study of shared clonotypes between healthy human individuals. The data were produced by immunoSEQ multiplex PCR, yet TCRdb's version contains in-frame clones alone and is incomplete. Of some 2 million clones in the sample, approximately 95% are singletons; the top ten hold 1% to 1.3%. Sequencing was done on a sample of naive CD8+ T cells sorted from blood. The receptors here all came from a man younger than 35 in good health. Both conserved end residues are part of each CDR3. D genes are given only for firm matches. Some rows mark clone size as missing; the rest say once, few, many or name a class of expanded clone.

clone_size j_call v_call d_call cdr3_aa cdr3_nt
few TRBJ1-3 TRBV19 - CASNRGNTIYF TGTGCCAGTAATCGGGGAAACACCATATATTTT
- TRBJ2-5 TRBV6-5 - CASSSSWPPAQETQYF TGTGCCAGCAGTTCTTCCTGGCCCCCTGCGCAAGAGACCCAGTACTTC
- TRBJ2-3 TRBV15 - CATSSGLSGTDTQYF TGTGCCACCAGCAGCGGGCTCTCAGGCACAGATACGCAGTATTTT
- TRBJ2-2 TRBV5-1 TRBD2 CASSPGLAGVLSTGELFF TGCGCCAGCAGCCCCGGACTAGCGGGAGTTTTAAGCACCGGGGAGCTGTTTTTT
- TRBJ2-1 TRBV5-5 - CASSFWRGDEQFF TGTGCCAGCAGCTTTTGGAGGGGCGATGAGCAGTTCTTC
once TRBJ1-1 TRBV5-1 - CASSLAAGSTNTEAFF TGCGCCAGCAGCTTGGCGGCAGGCTCTACGAACACTGAAGCTTTCTTT
- TRBJ1-3 TRBV9 - CASSLARDGRNTIYF TGTGCCAGCAGTTTAGCCAGGGACGGACGAAACACCATATATTTT
- TRBJ2-3 TRBV5-4 - CASSLDPADTQYF TGTGCCAGCAGCTTGGACCCCGCAGATACGCAGTATTTT
once TRBJ2-7 TRBV19 - CASSIPLSYEQYF TGTGCCAGTAGTATCCCCCTCTCCTACGAGCAGTACTTC
- TRBJ2-7 TRBV5-8 - CASSPGGSRYEQYF TGTGCCAGCAGCCCTGGTGGGTCTCGCTACGAGCAGTACTTC